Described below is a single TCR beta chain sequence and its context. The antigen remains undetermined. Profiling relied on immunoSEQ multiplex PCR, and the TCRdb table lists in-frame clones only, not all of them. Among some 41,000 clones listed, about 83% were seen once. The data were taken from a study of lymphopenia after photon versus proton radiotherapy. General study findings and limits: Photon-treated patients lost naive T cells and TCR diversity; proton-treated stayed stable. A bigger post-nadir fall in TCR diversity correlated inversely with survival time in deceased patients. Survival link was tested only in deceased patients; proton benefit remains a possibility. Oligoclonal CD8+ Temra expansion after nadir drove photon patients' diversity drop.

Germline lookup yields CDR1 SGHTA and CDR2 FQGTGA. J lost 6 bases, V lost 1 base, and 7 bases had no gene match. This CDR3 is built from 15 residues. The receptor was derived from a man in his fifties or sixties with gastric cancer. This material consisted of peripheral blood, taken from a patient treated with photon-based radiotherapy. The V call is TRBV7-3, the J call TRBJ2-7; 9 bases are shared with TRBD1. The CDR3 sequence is CASSLKPGQGSEQYF. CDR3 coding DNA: TGTGCCAGCAGCTTAAAACCGGGACAGGGTTCCGAGCAGTACTTC. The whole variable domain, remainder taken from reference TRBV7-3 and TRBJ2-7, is GAGVSQTPSNKVTEKGKYVELRCDPISGHTALYWYRQSLGQGPEFLIYFQGTGAADDSGLPNDRFFAVRPEGSVSTLKIQRTERGDSAVYLCASSLKPGQGSEQYFGPGTRLTVT.